Shown below are 21 T cell receptor beta chains from a single sample sequenced in a study of cytotoxic CD8 clonotypes in ibrutinib-treated CLL. Only in-frame clones appear in the TCRdb table, and some are missing; sequencing was by immunoSEQ multiplex PCR. The sample consists of 150,000 to 250,000 clones, about two thirds of them appearing once. The material sequenced was PBMCs, taken after 24 months of ibrutinib treatment. The receptors originated from a human donor with chronic lymphocytic leukemia.

The genes are TRBV30 and TRBJ2-7; no clear D gene. Germline CDR1 and CDR2: GTSNPN and SVGIG (reference sequence). This CDR3 region has 11 residues. V lost 0 bases and J 3 bases, leaving 3 bases between the germline ends. The DNA of the CDR3 is TGTGCCTGGAGTGTTTACTACGAGCAGTACTTC. This gives the protein CAWSVYYEQYF.

This clone has a handful of counts. The V call is TRBV30, the J call TRBJ1-1; no reliable D call. Germline V gives CDR1 GTSNPN, CDR2 SVGIG (reference sequence). This CDR3 is 13 amino acids long. V lost 4 bases to trimming and J lost 7 bases, with 16 bases between them. This CDR3 is CAWTRASGNEAFF. DNA for the CDR3: TGTGCCTGGACACGGGCATCGGGGAATGAAGCTTTCTTT.

The chain couples TRBV18 to TRBJ1-5; 7 nucleotides align to TRBD1. The CDR3 has 16 amino acids. Germline lookup yields CDR1 KGHSH and CDR2 LQKENI. The V gene end was trimmed by 2 bases and the J gene end by 2 bases; junction bases not matched to a gene: 6. This CDR3 reads CASSPSTGWGNQPQHF. Here the CDR3 DNA reads TGTGCCAGCTCACCATCGACAGGGTGGGGCAATCAGCCCCAGCATTTT.

The V call is TRBV2, the J call TRBJ2-1; 8 bases line up with TRBD2. Germline CDR1 SNHLY, CDR2 FYNNEI. Trimming removed 6 bases from V and 10 bases from J; junction bases left unmatched: 8. The CDR3 extends over 13 amino acids. In nucleotides, the CDR3 is TGTGCCAGCAGCCCACCGGGACTAGAAGAGCAGTTCTTC. This encodes CASSPPGLEEQFF.

This clone was counted once. The chain combines TRBV11-2 with TRBJ2-1, with 10 nucleotides matching TRBD2. The germline gives CDR1 SGHAT, CDR2 FQNNGV. The CDR3 loop spans 15 amino acids. After removal of 5 bases from V and 3 bases from J, the junction contained 4 bases not matched to a gene. CDR3 residues: CASSRTSGVYNEQFF. CDR3 nucleotides: TGTGCCAGCAGCAGAACTAGCGGGGTCTACAATGAGCAGTTCTTC.

This rearrangement joins TRBV7-6 to TRBJ2-5, with 7 bases identical to TRBD1. Trimming at V came to 1 base and at J to 1 base, leaving 12 bases not matched to a gene. Germline CDR1 SGHVS, CDR2 FNYEAQ. The CDR3 has 18 amino acids. The CDR3 reads CASSLVQGVAGFQETQYF. The CDR3, as DNA: TGTGCCAGCAGCTTAGTTCAGGGGGTCGCGGGCTTCCAAGAGACCCAGTACTTC.

The chain uses TRBV6-5 and TRBJ2-2; possibly TRBD1 for D (5 bases). The CDR3 extends over 15 amino acids. The germline V gene has CDR1 MNHEY and CDR2 SVGAGI. The V end was cut by 4 bases, the J end by 1 base, with 10 bases between. This CDR3 reads CASSFADRNTGELFF. CDR3 bases: TGTGCCAGCAGTTTCGCCGACAGGAACACCGGGGAGCTGTTTTTT.

The chain has TRBV5-1 and TRBJ2-7; 13 nucleotides align to TRBD2. This CDR3 contains 16 residues. Germline values: CDR1 SGHRS, CDR2 YFSETQ. With V trimmed by 6 bases and J by 6 bases, 12 bases remained unmatched. This CDR3 reads CASNGIGLAGAREQYF. Written as DNA, the CDR3 is TGCGCCAGCAACGGGATAGGACTAGCGGGAGCTCGCGAGCAGTACTTC.

The chain has TRBV10-2 and TRBJ2-7, with D unresolved. CDR3 length equals 14 residues. Trimming left V 2 bases short and J 6 bases short, with 14 bases between. Germline V gene lookup returns CDR1 WSHSY and CDR2 SAAADI. CDR3 in amino acids: CASSERVQLFEQYF. DNA of the CDR3: TGCGCCAGCAGTGAGCGAGTACAGCTGTTCGAGCAGTACTTC.

CDR3 DNA sequence: TGTGCCAGCTCACTAGGAGCGGACCTAAATTCCAACGAGCAGTACTTC. Its protein product is CASSLGADLNSNEQYF. The chain joins TRBV18 to TRBJ2-7, with a weak D call TRBD2 (5 bases). CDR1 is KGHSH, CDR2 LQKENI, per germline. The V and J ends lost 4 bases and 5 bases respectively, with 21 bases between them. The CDR3 has 16 amino acids.

This clone was counted a few times. This sequence joins TRBV19 and TRBJ2-3; 7 positions agree with TRBD2. CDR1 is LNHDA, CDR2 SQIVND, per germline (reference sequence). The CDR3 runs 16 residues. The V segment lost 5 bases and the J segment 0 bases; nucleotides outside the gene matches: 8. The CDR3 nucleotides read TGTGCCAGTAGTCGTGAGCGGGGCTTTAGCACAGATACGCAGTATTTT. It specifies CASSRERGFSTDTQYF. The entire variable domain, with the rest obtained from reference TRBV19 and TRBJ2-3, is as follows: DGGITQSPKYLFRKEGQNVTLSCEQNLNHDAMYWYRQDPGQGLRLIYYSQIVNDFQKGDIAEGYSVSREKKESFPLTVTSAQKNPTAFYLCASSRERGFSTDTQYFGPGTRLTVL.

Only a few counts were recorded for this clone. V usage is TRBV29-1 and J usage is TRBJ2-7, with 8 positions matching TRBD1. CDR1 is SQVTM, CDR2 ANQGSEA, per germline. CDR3 length equals 13 residues. V gave up 6 bases and J gave up 3 bases; unmatched junction bases: 7. This CDR3 is CSVAPGQGYEQYF. CDR3 DNA: TGCAGCGTAGCTCCAGGACAGGGCTACGAGCAGTACTTC.

The chain combines TRBV27 with TRBJ2-5; no firm D call. Germline values: CDR1 MNHEY, CDR2 SMNVEV (reference sequence). V shed 2 bases and J shed 0 bases, with 4 bases lying between them. This CDR3 has 13 amino acids. The CDR3 DNA is TGTGCCAGCAGTTTAAAGTACCAAGAGACCCAGTACTTC. Translating it yields CASSLKYQETQYF.

This clone was seen a handful of times. The rearrangement uses TRBV19 and TRBJ2-3; 8 bases fit TRBD2. This CDR3 region has 16 residues. Germline CDR1 is LNHDA and CDR2 is SQIVND (reference sequence). V shed 2 bases and J 6 bases; nucleotides not matched to a gene: 10. The CDR3 protein is CASSIPGGPTGDTQYF. The CDR3 DNA follows: TGTGCCAGTAGTATACCGGGGGGGCCCACCGGTGATACGCAGTATTTT.

V is TRBV27 and J is TRBJ2-1; D remains unclear. Between the trimmed V and J ends, which lost 4 bases and 0 bases, there was a span of 10 bases. The CDR3 has 15 amino acids. The germline CDR1 and CDR2 sequences are MNHEY and SMNVEV (reference sequence). The CDR3 region is CASSSAVLSYNEQFF. CDR3 bases: TGTGCCAGCAGTTCCGCAGTCCTCTCCTACAATGAGCAGTTCTTC.

This rearrangement joins TRBV7-2 to TRBJ2-6; D possibly matches TRBD1 or TRBD2 (5 bases each). CDR1 SGHTA and CDR2 FQGNSA come from the germline V gene. The CDR3 extends over 16 amino acids. V was clipped by 5 bases and J by 0 bases, with 11 bases between them. Here the CDR3 reads CASSMGRSSGANVLTF. CDR3 DNA: TGTGCCAGCAGCATGGGACGTAGCTCTGGGGCCAACGTCCTGACTTTC.

V usage is TRBV20-1 and J usage is TRBJ2-7; perhaps D is TRBD1 or TRBD2 (5 bases each). The CDR3 contains 11 residues. The germline V gene has CDR1 DFQATT and CDR2 SNEGSKA (reference sequence). CDR3 sequence: CSGKQEYEQYF. The CDR3 nucleotides are TGCAGCGGGAAACAGGAATACGAGCAGTACTTC.

The chain is built from TRBV6-6 and TRBJ2-7; D ambiguous. Germline assignment: CDR1 MNHNY and CDR2 SVGAGI (reference sequence). The CDR3 is made up of 13 amino acids. Trimming pared 7 bases from V and 9 bases from J, leaving 19 bases between. The DNA of the CDR3 is TGTGCCAGCAACCAGGATCGAGGCCGTTGGCAGTACTTC. The encoded protein is CASNQDRGRWQYF.

The chain links TRBV10-1 to TRBJ2-3, with 8 bases matching TRBD2. The CDR3 loop spans 15 amino acids. With 5 bases clipped from V and 0 bases from J, the junction kept 4 bases outside the gene matches. Germline CDR1 is WNHNN and CDR2 is SYGVQD (reference sequence). The CDR3 reads CASSPAGDSTDTQYF. The CDR3 nucleotides are TGCGCCAGCAGTCCAGCGGGAGATAGCACAGATACGCAGTATTTT.

This sequence joins TRBV9 and TRBJ1-2; no clear D gene. There are 13 residues in the CDR3. V lost 0 bases, J lost 8 bases, and 11 bases lay in between. The germline gives CDR1 SGDLS, CDR2 YYNGEE. The CDR3 region is CASSVATTQGYTF. CDR3 DNA sequence: TGTGCCAGCAGCGTAGCGACTACCCAGGGCTACACCTTC.

The gene calls are TRBV7-8 and TRBJ2-7; the match to TRBD1 covers 9 bases. The germline V gene encodes CDR1 SGHVS and CDR2 FQNEAQ. J was trimmed by 7 bases and V by 5 bases; bases with no gene match: 9. CDR3 length equals 14 residues. For the CDR3, the DNA is TGTGCCAGCAGCATCTGGGACAGGGTTGGAGAGCAGTACTTC. It yields the protein CASSIWDRVGEQYF.